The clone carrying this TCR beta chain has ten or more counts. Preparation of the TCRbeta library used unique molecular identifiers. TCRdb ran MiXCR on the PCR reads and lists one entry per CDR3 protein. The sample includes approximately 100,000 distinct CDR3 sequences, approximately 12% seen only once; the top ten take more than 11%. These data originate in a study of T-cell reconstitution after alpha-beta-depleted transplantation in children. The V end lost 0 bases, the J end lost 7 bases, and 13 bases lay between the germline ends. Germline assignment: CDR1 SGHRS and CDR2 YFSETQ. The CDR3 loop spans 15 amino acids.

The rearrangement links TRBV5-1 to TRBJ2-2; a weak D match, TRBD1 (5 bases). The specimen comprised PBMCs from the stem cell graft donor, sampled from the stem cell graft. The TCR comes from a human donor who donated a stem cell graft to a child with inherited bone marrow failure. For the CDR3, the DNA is TGCGCCAGCAGCTTGGCCAGGCAGGGCGACGGGGAGCTGTTTTTT. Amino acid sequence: CASSLARQGDGELFF.